Listed below are T cell receptor beta chains from one sample, sequenced in a study of T cell repertoires in cytomegalovirus infection. TCRdb called the reads again in MiXCR, with one record for every CDR3 protein. The profile shows 450,000 to 600,000 distinct CDR3 sequences, around 10% of them singletons. Sequencing used PBMCs. These receptors were obtained from a human donor in good health (CMV status not recorded). Some clones in this sample may be carry-over from other donors' samples. CDR3s include the opening cysteine and the closing phenylalanine or tryptophan. The D gene is left open where the match is weak.

D,V,CDR3
TRBD2,TRBV7-2,CASTDQAGGKETQYF
TRBD2,TRBV20-1,CSARPSIAGGNEQFF
-,TRBV19,CASSRGLSSGANVLTF
TRBD2,TRBV7-2,CASSSAGAPDTQYF
-,TRBV7-9,CASSLAGVRRARTPDTQYF
-,TRBV7-9,CASSRRQSLYEQYF
-,TRBV7-9,CASSSRALGAYEQYF
-,TRBV19,CASSIGGAGQNIQYF
TRBD2,TRBV20-1,CSARDYLAGTSGRYEQFF
-,TRBV7-9,CASSLVIGSANEQFF
-,TRBV12-3/TRBV12-4,CASTPGNNQPQHF
-,TRBV6-1,CASKGGGGYTF
-,TRBV12-5,CASGWRRGRPYNEQFF
TRBD1,TRBV20-1,CSARSGGHGNTIYF
-,TRBV2,CASSDRGAHSPLHF
TRBD2,TRBV5-4,CASSFSSTSGGSSYNEQFF
TRBD2,TRBV6-1,CASRRGLASSTDTQYF
-,TRBV6-4,CASSPKGGGADTQYF
-,TRBV7-9,CASSATFKDEQYF
-,TRBV20-1,CSATSQGQPQHF
-,TRBV5-6,CASSLFRDYGYTF
-,TRBV2,CASTEGPGLGDGYTF
-,TRBV5-1,CASSLASAENTEAFF
-,TRBV7-2,CASSPAFEQFF
TRBD1,TRBV7-8,CASSSTGARAYGYTF
TRBD1,TRBV20-1,CSARDRGTGGAVQPQHF
-,TRBV7-9,CASSLARGLNTEAFF
-,TRBV9,CASSVSDSNQPQHF
-,TRBV27,CASSFVGRSNQPQHF
-,TRBV12-5,CASGLVLGQPQHF
-,TRBV10-3,CAISETSGPQADEQYF
TRBD1,TRBV12-5,CASGRQGGEKLFF
-,TRBV7-2,CASSLVGRVGEQFF
-,TRBV19,CATSLRDGSYEQYF
TRBD2,TRBV6-6,CAISGLAGRNTQYF
TRBD2,TRBV20-1,CSAGGAGGRSRSTDTQYF
TRBD1,TRBV11-2,CASSFDRRTGAMRLTQYF
TRBD1,TRBV24-1,CATSDSSRGYGYTF
-,TRBV6-6,CASSYAGRYEQYF
TRBD1,TRBV24-1,CATSETGGYNEQFF
-,TRBV4-2,CASSQSIGLYEQYF
TRBD1,TRBV4-2,CASSQETGSSGGYTF
TRBD1,TRBV2,CASSVGQAGQPQHF
-,TRBV12-3/TRBV12-4,CASSFGTRNQPQHF
-,TRBV5-1,CASSLGAWTDTQYF
TRBD1,TRBV27,CASSLRDRDHEQYF
-,TRBV12-3/TRBV12-4,CASRGGGAVNSPLHF
-,TRBV20-1,CSFPKSGNTEAFF
-,TRBV24-1,CATSDLDREAEQFF
-,TRBV11-2,CASRDDGMRQFF
TRBD2,TRBV2,CASRRASGSADTQYF
TRBD1,TRBV5-1,CASSLGTDRGYGYTF
-,TRBV11-2,CASSLFGQGNEKLFF